These 8 T cell receptor beta chains came from one sample sequenced in a study of cytomegalovirus exposure and HLA in healthy donors. Primers: 60 Vbeta forward and 13 Jbeta reverse. Clones were read by immunoSEQ multiplex PCR, and TCRdb kept only the in-frame ones, dropping some. In the table there are a few hundred thousand clones, around nine tenths of which are singletons. Sequencing was carried out using PBMCs. The origin of the receptors is a woman in her late teens or twenties in good health and CMV-seronegative.

This rearrangement joins TRBV11-2 to TRBJ2-1; no reliable D call. The CDR3 spans 13 residues. Trimming removed 7 bases from V and 2 bases from J, with 9 bases in between. Germline V gene data show CDR1 as SGHAT and CDR2 as FQNNGV. CDR3 DNA sequence: TGTGCCAGCACCCCTGACACCTACAATGAGCAGTTCTTC. It codes for CASTPDTYNEQFF. The entire variable domain, with the rest obtained from reference TRBV11-2 and TRBJ2-1, is as follows: EAGVAQSPRYKIIEKRQSVAFWCNPISGHATLYWYQQILGQGPKLLIQFQNNGVVDDSQLPKDRFSAERLKGVDSTLKIQPAKLEDSAVYLCASTPDTYNEQFFGPGTRLTVL.

The CDR3: CASTPEDYGGEAFF. CDR3 coding DNA: TGTGCCAGCACTCCCGAGGATTATGGGGGCGAAGCTTTCTTT. The chain has TRBV2 and TRBJ1-1, with D possibly being TRBD1 (6 bases). From germline, CDR1 is SNHLY and CDR2 FYNNEI. The CDR3 is made up of 14 amino acids. V was cut by 7 bases and J by 8 bases, with 20 bases left in between.

V usage is TRBV9 and J usage is TRBJ2-2, with D possibly being TRBD2 (7 bases). V lost 3 bases, J lost 1 base, and 13 bases lay in between. This CDR3 contains 16 residues. Looked up from germline, CDR1 is SGDLS and CDR2 is YYNGEE. Written as DNA, the CDR3 is TGTGCCAGCAGCGCCGGGGGGACAATGAACACCGGGGAGCTGTTTTTT. It is translated as CASSAGGTMNTGELFF.

This chain joins TRBV9 and TRBJ2-6; D unclear. The CDR3 length is 15 residues. Germline-derived CDR1 and CDR2 are SGDLS and YYNGEE. Deletions cut 0 bases from V and 1 base from J, with 5 bases between. CDR3: CASSVVGSGANVLTF. In nucleotides, the CDR3 is TGTGCCAGCAGCGTAGTCGGGTCTGGGGCCAACGTCCTGACTTTC.

The gene calls are TRBV25-1 and TRBJ1-3; D unclear. With 0 bases removed from V and 0 bases from J, the gap between germline ends came to 6 bases. The CDR3 has 15 residues. Looked up from germline, CDR1 is MGHDK and CDR2 is SYGVNS. CDR3 nucleotides: TGTGCCAGCAGTGAATACCGGGACTCTGGAAACACCATATATTTT. Its translation is CASSEYRDSGNTIYF.

The chain combines TRBV2 with TRBJ2-1; 8 bases are shared with TRBD1. Germline assignment: CDR1 SNHLY and CDR2 FYNNEI. After removal of 5 bases from V and 2 bases from J, the junction contained 5 bases not matched to a gene. The CDR3 sequence is 15 residues long. CDR3 in amino acids: CASSKTGAPYNEQFF. The CDR3 nucleotides read TGTGCCAGCAGTAAGACAGGGGCTCCCTACAATGAGCAGTTCTTC.

This clone has only one observation. The genes are TRBV18 and TRBJ2-7; TRBD2 matches 7 bases. The CDR3 covers 15 residues. The J segment lost 0 bases and the V segment lost 2 bases, leaving 4 bases of the junction unmatched. Per the germline V gene, CDR1 is KGHSH and CDR2 is LQKENI. The CDR3 DNA reads as TGTGCCAGCTCACCAAAGCGGGGAAGCTCCTACGAGCAGTACTTC. It is translated as CASSPKRGSSYEQYF.

The rearrangement joins TRBV19 to TRBJ2-2, with D possibly being TRBD2 (6 bases). The germline V gene encodes CDR1 LNHDA and CDR2 SQIVND (reference sequence). This CDR3 is 15 amino acids long. Trimming left V 2 bases short and J 7 bases short, with 14 bases between. CDR3 region: CASSIIVGGGGELFF. The CDR3 coding sequence is TGTGCCAGTAGTATAATCGTGGGAGGAGGCGGGGAGCTGTTTTTT.